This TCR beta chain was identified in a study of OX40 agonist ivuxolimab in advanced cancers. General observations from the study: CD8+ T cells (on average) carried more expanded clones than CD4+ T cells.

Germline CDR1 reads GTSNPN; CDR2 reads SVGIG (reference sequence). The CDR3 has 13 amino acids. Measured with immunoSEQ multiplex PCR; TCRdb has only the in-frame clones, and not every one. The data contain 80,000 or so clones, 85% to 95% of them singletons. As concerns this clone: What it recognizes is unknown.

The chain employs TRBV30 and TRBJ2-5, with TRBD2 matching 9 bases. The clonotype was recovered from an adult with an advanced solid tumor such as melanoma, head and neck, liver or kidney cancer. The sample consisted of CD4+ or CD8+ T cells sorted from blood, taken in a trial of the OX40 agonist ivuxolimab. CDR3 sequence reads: CSGGRGGRETQYF. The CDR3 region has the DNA TGTTCTGGGGGGCGGGGGGGACGCGAGACCCAGTACTTC.